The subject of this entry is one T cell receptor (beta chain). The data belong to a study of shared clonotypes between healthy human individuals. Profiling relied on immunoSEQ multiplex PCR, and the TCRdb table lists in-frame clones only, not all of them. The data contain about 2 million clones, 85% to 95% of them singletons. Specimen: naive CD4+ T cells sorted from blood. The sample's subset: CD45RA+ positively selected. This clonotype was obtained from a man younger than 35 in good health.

The CDR3 sequence is CASSHYDSLSGNTIYF. In nucleotides, the CDR3 is TGTGCCAGCAGCCACTACGACAGCCTCTCTGGAAACACCATATATTTT. The chain uses TRBV7-9 and TRBJ1-3, with D maybe TRBD1 (5 bases). The CDR3 runs to 16 residues. Germline assignment: CDR1 SEHNR and CDR2 FQNEAQ (reference sequence). With 5 bases removed from V and 0 bases from J, the gap between germline ends came to 14 bases.